The rows below give T cell receptor beta chains drawn from one sample of a study of CD8+ T cells in alopecia areata. Here immunoSEQ multiplex PCR was the method, and the copy in TCRdb shows in-frame clones only, minus some. In the table there are some 210,000 clones, roughly 66% of which are singletons. Material: CD4+ T cells sorted from blood, obtained at approximately week 45, from a patient treated with tofacitinib. These receptor sequences come from a human donor with alopecia areata. Both conserved end residues are part of each CDR3. A D gene is named only where the DNA matches it firmly. Clone size appears in some rows only: once, few, many, or a class for an expanded clone.

TRBV29-1	-	-	CSVEDRRVGEETQYF
TRBV2	-	-	CASSKDPHRTPLHF
TRBV23-1	-	TRBD1	CASSHRDSPNYGYTF
TRBV5-1	-	-	CASSLESSGANVLTF
TRBV29-1	few	-	CSAGQNTDTQYF
TRBV7-2	-	TRBD1	CASASAGGDGYTF
TRBV6-5	-	TRBD1	CASRRSGGITEAFF
TRBV13	-	TRBD1	CASSRQGIGEQYF
TRBV29-1	-	TRBD1	CSAMTGGTGELFF
TRBV6-5	-	-	CASSYPDRIETQYF
TRBV29-1	-	-	CSVVTTRTLTDTQYF
TRBV11-2	-	TRBD1	CASTFETGVSPEAFF
TRBV7-2	-	-	CASSSTRGSVNTEAFF
TRBV15	-	-	CASSTGITNEQFF
TRBV5-1	few	TRBD1	CASSLEGGTGEQYF
TRBV5-1	few	TRBD1	CASSVDRGHTEAFF
TRBV7-7	few	-	CASSQDGNTGELFF
TRBV9	-	TRBD1	CASSVGDRGYTEAFF
TRBV18	-	TRBD1	CASSGTGASSGANVLTF
TRBV29-1	-	TRBD2	CSVGTSGGNTGELFF
TRBV19	-	-	CASSTQQVTDTQYF
TRBV29-1	-	-	CSVDARDGQYF
TRBV4-3	-	-	CASSPSRSNQPQHF
TRBV2	-	TRBD1	CASTKDRGIAKNIQYF
TRBV7-2	-	TRBD1	CASSFRQGKDSPLHF
TRBV30	few	TRBD1	CAWSHRQGRTEAFF
TRBV2	few	-	CASSGDWNSYNEQFF
TRBV7-2	-	TRBD1	CASSPRQGAHSPLHF